A single sample is the source of the 5 T cell receptor beta chains below, sequenced in a study of blood T cells in healthy people across ages. A second PCR of roughly 7 to 11 cycles used a sample-barcoded 5' primer and a J-beta primer mix. TCRdb independently ran MiXCR on the 5' RACE reads; one entry per CDR3 protein. This table has more than 1 million distinct CDR3 sequences, over 35% appearing once. The sample consisted of blood. The source of these receptors is a woman in her sixties in good health.

The V and J genes are TRBV10-2 and TRBJ2-5; TRBD1 is a possible D gene (6 bases). Trimming stripped 6 bases from V and 4 bases from J, with 12 bases between. The CDR3 runs 13 residues. Germline V gives CDR1 WSHSY, CDR2 SAAADI. The CDR3 spells CASRSGRGETQYF. CDR3 coding DNA: TGCGCCAGCAGGAGCGGCAGGGGAGAGACCCAGTACTTC.

This clonotype was seen just once. The CDR3 bases are TGCGCCAGCAGCCAAGATGGGGGGCCAGGAGGGCATAATTCACCCCTCCACTTT. Protein sequence: CASSQDGGPGGHNSPLHF. V is TRBV4-1 and J is TRBJ1-6; a possible D gene is TRBD1 (6 bases). This CDR3 region has 18 residues. CDR1 and CDR2 (germline): MGHRA, YSYEKL. Trimming shortened V by 0 bases and J by 5 bases, and 17 bases separated the two germline ends.

The chain combines TRBV7-9 with TRBJ2-3; no reliable D call. The ends were cut back, 5 bases at V and 6 bases at J, with 12 bases in the middle. Germline V lookup: CDR1 SEHNR, CDR2 FQNEAQ (reference sequence). This CDR3 spans 13 amino acids. The CDR3 loop reads CASSPNRMDTQYF. The CDR3 nucleotides are TGTGCCAGCAGCCCGAATCGTATGGATACGCAGTATTTT.

This chain uses TRBV6-6 with TRBJ2-5; a weak D match, TRBD1 (5 bases). Germline V gene data show CDR1 as MNHNY and CDR2 as SVGAGI (reference sequence). V lost 2 bases and J 13 bases, leaving 17 bases between the germline ends. The length of the CDR3 is 13 residues. For the CDR3, the DNA is TGTGCCAGCAGTTACAAAGGACATTCCGGCTGGTACTTC. It is translated as CASSYKGHSGWYF.

The chain links TRBV6-2 or TRBV6-3 to TRBJ2-1; D may be TRBD2 (6 bases). The CDR3 is 17 amino acids. Germline V CDR1 and CDR2: MNHEY, SVGEGT. V was pared by 2 bases and J by 2 bases, with 16 bases between. The CDR3 DNA reads TGTGCCAGCAGTTACGGCCGGGGGAGCGCTACCTACAATGAGCAGTTCTTC. This gives the protein CASSYGRGSATYNEQFF.